A selection of T cell receptor beta chains follows, all from one sample in a study of blood T cell repertoires in COVID-19. Profiled with immunoSEQ multiplex PCR; TCRdb holds only in-frame clones, not every one. The sample lists about 360,000 clones, around 84% occurring once. Sequenced input: peripheral blood. Receptors were obtained from a human donor with acute or convalescent COVID-19. The donor label of this sample is uncertain. Each CDR3 is given with its conserved first and last residue. The D gene is left open where the match is weak. Size is stated for part of the rows, as once, few or many counts, or as a class when the clone is expanded.

size	V	D	J	DNA	CDR3
.	TRBV14	.	TRBJ1-1	TGTGCCAGCAGCCGGCAGATGAACACTGAAGCTTTCTTT	CASSRQMNTEAFF
.	TRBV6-1	.	TRBJ1-1	TGTGCCAGCAGTGAAAACTTAGTAGCTTTCTTT	CASSENLVAFF
.	TRBV5-1	TRBD2	TRBJ2-1	TGCGCCAGCAGCTCCGGGACTAGCGGGGGATTTAATGAGCAGTTCTTC	CASSSGTSGGFNEQFF
.	TRBV27	.	TRBJ1-1	TGTGCCAGCAGTCCCTACAGGGCGGGTACTGAAGCTTTCTTT	CASSPYRAGTEAFF
.	TRBV2	.	TRBJ1-1	TGTGCCAGCACCTTCGGTGGTCGAGCTTTCTTT	CASTFGGRAFF
.	TRBV28	.	TRBJ1-6	TGTGCCAGCACGGGGAACTATAATTCACCCCTCCACTTT	CASTGNYNSPLHF
many	TRBV12-3/TRBV12-4	TRBD2	TRBJ2-7	TGTGCCAGCAGAGCGGGAGCCTACGAGCAGTACTTC	CASRAGAYEQYF
.	TRBV29-1	TRBD2	TRBJ2-1	TGCAGCGTTGGACTAGCGGGAGGGAGTGAGCAGTTCTTC	CSVGLAGGSEQFF
few	TRBV4-2	.	TRBJ2-7	TGTGCCAGCAGCCAAGTAGCGAGTAGCTCCTACGAGCAGTACTTC	CASSQVASSSYEQYF
.	TRBV2	TRBD1	TRBJ2-7	TGTGCCAGCAGAGAAAACAAGGACAGGGTGCAGTACTTC	CASRENKDRVQYF
.	TRBV5-4	.	TRBJ2-2	TGTGCCAGCAGCTTAAGAGGAGCGATGAACACCGGGGAGCTGTTTTTT	CASSLRGAMNTGELFF
.	TRBV5-6	.	TRBJ1-1	TGTGCCAGCAGCTCCCAGACAGATCCTGAAGCTTTCTTT	CASSSQTDPEAFF
.	TRBV6-5	.	TRBJ2-2	TGTGCCAGCAGTTCAACGAACAGGCCCGGGGAGCTGTTTTTT	CASSSTNRPGELFF
.	TRBV2	.	TRBJ1-5	TGTGCCAGCAAATTGAGCTACCAGCCCCAGCATTTT	CASKLSYQPQHF
.	TRBV28	.	TRBJ1-5	TGTGCCAGCAGCTCTCCCCCCGCGGGGGGCGCTCAGCCCCAGCATTTT	CASSSPPAGGAQPQHF
.	TRBV28	TRBD1	TRBJ1-4	TGTGCCAGCACCCCGGGACAGCCTAATGAAAAACTGTTTTTT	CASTPGQPNEKLFF
.	TRBV9	.	TRBJ1-2	TGTGCCAGCAGCGTACAGGAAATCTATGGCTACACCTTC	CASSVQEIYGYTF
.	TRBV12-3/TRBV12-4	.	TRBJ1-1	TGTGCCAGCAGTTTAGGGCCAGGGAATGAAGCTTTCTTT	CASSLGPGNEAFF
.	TRBV29-1	TRBD1	TRBJ2-1	TGCAGCCACGAACAGGGGGGCAATGAGCAGTTCTTC	CSHEQGGNEQFF
.	TRBV5-1	TRBD1	TRBJ1-6	TGCGCCAGCAGACAGGGGGCGAGAGAGTCACCCCTCCACTTT	CASRQGARESPLHF
.	TRBV3-1/TRBV3-2	.	TRBJ1-2	TGTGCCAGCAGCCAACGGGGGGCGATCGGGGGCTATGGCTACACCTTC	CASSQRGAIGGYGYTF
.	TRBV19	.	TRBJ2-1	TGTGCCAGTAGTAGTTTTGGGGGGACAGATGAGCAGTTCTTC	CASSSFGGTDEQFF
.	TRBV19	.	TRBJ1-1	TGTGCCAGTACCCCTGGGGCAGGGTCGATCTCTTTCTTT	CASTPGAGSISFF
.	TRBV18	.	TRBJ1-1	TGTGCCAGCTCACCTCCCAGGGTCAGGGCTGAAGCTTTCTTT	CASSPPRVRAEAFF
few	TRBV30	.	TRBJ1-1	TGTGCCTGGAGTGTAGGGGGGAACACTGAAGCTTTCTTT	CAWSVGGNTEAFF
.	TRBV27	.	TRBJ1-6	TGTGCCAGCAACCCTGGGGGAGGCCAGAATTCACCCCTCCACTTT	CASNPGGGQNSPLHF
.	TRBV18	TRBD1	TRBJ1-2	TGTGCCAGCTCACCACCGCGGACAGGGAGCTACTATGGCTACACCTTC	CASSPPRTGSYYGYTF
.	TRBV18	TRBD1	TRBJ1-5	TGTGCCAGCTCACCAGACAGGGGGCTTCAGCCCCAGCATTTT	CASSPDRGLQPQHF